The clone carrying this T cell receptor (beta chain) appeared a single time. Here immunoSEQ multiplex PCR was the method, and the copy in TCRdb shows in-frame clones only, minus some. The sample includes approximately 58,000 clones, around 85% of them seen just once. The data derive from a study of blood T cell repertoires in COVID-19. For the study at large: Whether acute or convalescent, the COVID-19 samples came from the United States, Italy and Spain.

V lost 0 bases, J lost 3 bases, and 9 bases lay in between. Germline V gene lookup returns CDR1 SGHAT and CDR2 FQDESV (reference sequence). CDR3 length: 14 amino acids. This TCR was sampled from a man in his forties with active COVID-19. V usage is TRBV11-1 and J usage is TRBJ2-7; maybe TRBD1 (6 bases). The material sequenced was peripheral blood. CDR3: CASSLAEGGYEQYF. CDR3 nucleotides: TGTGCCAGCAGCTTAGCAGAAGGGGGCTACGAGCAGTACTTC. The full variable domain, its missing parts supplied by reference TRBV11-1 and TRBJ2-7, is EAEVAQSPRYKITEKSQAVAFWCDPISGHATLYWYRQILGQGPELLVQFQDESVVDDSQLPKDRFSAERLKGVDSTLKIQPAELGDSAMYLCASSLAEGGYEQYFGPGTRLTVT.